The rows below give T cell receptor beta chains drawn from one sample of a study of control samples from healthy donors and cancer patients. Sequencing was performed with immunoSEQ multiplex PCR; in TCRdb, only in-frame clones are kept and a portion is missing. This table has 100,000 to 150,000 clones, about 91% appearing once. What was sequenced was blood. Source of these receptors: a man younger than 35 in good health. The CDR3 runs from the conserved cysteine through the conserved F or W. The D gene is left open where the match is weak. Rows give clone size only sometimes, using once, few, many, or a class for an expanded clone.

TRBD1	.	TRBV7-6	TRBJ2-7	CASSLAPLTGVDEQYF	TGTGCCAGCAGCTTAGCGCCTTTGACAGGGGTGGACGAGCAGTACTTC
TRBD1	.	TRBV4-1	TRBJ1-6	CASSQPAGQGNSPLHF	TGCGCCAGCAGCCAGCCAGCGGGACAGGGTAATTCACCCCTCCACTTT
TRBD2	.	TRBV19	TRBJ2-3	CASSSLAGGATQYF	TGTGCCAGTAGTAGTTTAGCGGGGGGAGCTACGCAGTATTTT
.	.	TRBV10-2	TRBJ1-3	CASIGGSGNTIYF	TGCGCCAGCATCGGGGGATCTGGAAACACCATATATTTT
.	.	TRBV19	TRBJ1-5	CASSLLGVGNQPQHF	TGTGCCAGTAGTCTTCTAGGTGTGGGCAATCAGCCCCAGCATTTT
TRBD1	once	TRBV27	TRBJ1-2	CASSLSTGGNYGYTF	TGTGCCAGCAGTTTATCTACAGGGGGCAACTATGGCTACACCTTC
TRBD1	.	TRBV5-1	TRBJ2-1	CASSLQVDRALGKQFF	TGCGCCAGCAGCTTGCAGGTCGACAGGGCTTTGGGAAAGCAGTTCTTC
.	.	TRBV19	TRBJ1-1	CASTLGGAGTEAFF	TGTGCCAGTACCCTGGGGGGGGCAGGGACTGAAGCTTTCTTT
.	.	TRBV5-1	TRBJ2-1	CASSPRLVSYNEQFF	TGCGCCAGCAGCCCCCGACTAGTATCCTACAATGAGCAGTTCTTC
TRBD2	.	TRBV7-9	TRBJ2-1	CASSLAGVTYNEQFF	TGTGCCAGCAGCCTAGCGGGGGTCACCTACAATGAGCAGTTCTTC
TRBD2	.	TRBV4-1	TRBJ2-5	CASSQAGSGGNQETQYF	TGCGCCAGCAGCCAAGCCGGGTCGGGGGGAAACCAAGAGACCCAGTACTTC
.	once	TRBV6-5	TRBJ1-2	CASSYSQGPGYTF	TGTGCCAGCAGTTACTCACAAGGACCAGGCTACACCTTC
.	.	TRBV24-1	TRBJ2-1	CATSAAPGGPEGNEQFF	TGTGCCACCAGTGCCGCCCCCGGGGGGCCTGAAGGAAATGAGCAGTTCTTC
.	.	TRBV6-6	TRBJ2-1	CASSYSRQGPYNEQFF	TGTGCCAGCAGTTACTCACGGCAGGGCCCTTACAATGAGCAGTTCTTC
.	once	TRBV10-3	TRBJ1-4	CAISASGGSNEKLFF	TGTGCCATCAGTGCATCAGGAGGGTCTAATGAAAAACTGTTTTTT
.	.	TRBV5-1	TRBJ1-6	CASSLGENNSPLHF	TGCGCCAGCAGCTTGGGGGAAAATAATTCACCCCTCCACTTT
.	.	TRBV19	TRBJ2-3	CASSTGYGTDTQYF	TGTGCCAGTAGTACAGGGTATGGCACAGATACGCAGTATTTT
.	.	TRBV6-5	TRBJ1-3	CASSRTESGNTIYF	TGTGCCAGCAGTAGGACAGAATCTGGAAACACCATATATTTT
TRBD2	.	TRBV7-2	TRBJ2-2	CASSIPRVAGDTGELFF	TGTGCCAGCAGCATACCCCGGGTAGCGGGGGACACCGGGGAGCTGTTTTTT
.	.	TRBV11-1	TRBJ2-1	CASSLDRADEQFF	TGTGCCAGCAGCTTAGACAGGGCCGATGAGCAGTTCTTC
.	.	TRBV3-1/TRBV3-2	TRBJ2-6	CASSQFVSGANVLTF	TGTGCCAGCAGCCAATTCGTCTCTGGGGCCAACGTCCTGACTTTC
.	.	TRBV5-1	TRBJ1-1	CASSLRPWDGENTEAFF	TGCGCCAGCAGCTTGAGGCCGTGGGACGGAGAGAACACTGAAGCTTTCTTT
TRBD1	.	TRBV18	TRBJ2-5	CASSPMDRQETQYF	TGTGCCAGCTCACCCATGGACAGGCAAGAGACCCAGTACTTC
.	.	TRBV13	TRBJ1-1	CASSRGLMNTEAFF	TGTGCCAGCAGCCGAGGGCTCATGAACACTGAAGCTTTCTTT
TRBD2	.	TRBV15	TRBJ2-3	CATSRERGGTDTQYF	TGTGCCACCAGCAGAGAGCGGGGGGGCACAGATACGCAGTATTTT
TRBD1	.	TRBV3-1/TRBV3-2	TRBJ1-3	CASSHWDRVEGNTIYF	TGTGCCAGCAGCCACTGGGACAGGGTAGAAGGAAACACCATATATTTT
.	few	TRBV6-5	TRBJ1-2	CASSYSRGNYGYTF	TGTGCCAGCAGTTACTCGAGGGGTAACTATGGCTACACCTTC
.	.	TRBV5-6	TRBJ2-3	CASRRYQGSTDTQYF	TGTGCCAGCAGACGGTACCAGGGTAGCACAGATACGCAGTATTTT
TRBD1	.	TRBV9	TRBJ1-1	CASSFKDREDTEAFF	TGTGCCAGCAGCTTCAAAGACAGGGAGGACACTGAAGCTTTCTTT
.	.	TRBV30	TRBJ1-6	CAWSVGKGSPLHF	TGTGCCTGGAGTGTTGGGAAAGGGTCACCCCTCCACTTT
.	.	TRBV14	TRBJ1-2	CASSQDVTARYGYTF	TGTGCCAGCAGCCAAGATGTTACAGCTCGCTATGGCTACACCTTC
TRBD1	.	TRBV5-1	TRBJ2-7	CASSEDRDHEQYF	TGCGCCAGCAGTGAGGACAGGGACCACGAGCAGTACTTC
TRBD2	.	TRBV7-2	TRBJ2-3	CASSLGLAGGNTQYF	TGTGCCAGCAGCCTCGGACTAGCGGGGGGGAATACGCAGTATTTT
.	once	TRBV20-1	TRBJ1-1	CSAAGYTEAFF	TGCAGTGCCGCAGGGTACACTGAAGCTTTCTTT
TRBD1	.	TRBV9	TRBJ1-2	CASSATWTPSGGGVYGYTF	TGTGCCAGCAGCGCTACTTGGACACCCTCAGGGGGGGGTGTTTATGGCTACACCTTC
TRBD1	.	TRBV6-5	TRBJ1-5	CASSYGGGDQPQHF	TGTGCCAGCAGTTACGGAGGGGGCGATCAGCCCCAGCATTTT
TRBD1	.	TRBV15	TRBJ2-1	CATSTRQGNDEQFF	TGTGCCACCAGCACGCGACAGGGGAACGATGAGCAGTTCTTC
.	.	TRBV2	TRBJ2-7	CASSEALARSYEQYF	TGTGCCAGCAGTGAGGCGCTAGCGAGGTCCTACGAGCAGTACTTC
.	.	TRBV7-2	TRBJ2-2	CASSLVKIRVGNTGELFF	TGTGCCAGCAGCTTAGTTAAAATCAGGGTGGGAAACACCGGGGAGCTGTTTTTT
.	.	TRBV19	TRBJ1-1	CASRHTGTAIEAFF	TGTGCCAGTAGGCATACCGGGACCGCTATAGAAGCTTTCTTT
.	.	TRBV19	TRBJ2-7	CASSIGSVYEQYF	TGTGCCAGTAGTATAGGCTCAGTCTACGAGCAGTACTTC
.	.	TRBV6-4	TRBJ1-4	CASSREANEKLFF	TGTGCCAGCAGCAGGGAGGCTAATGAAAAACTGTTTTTT
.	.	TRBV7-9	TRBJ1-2	CASSLASETGLEGGYTF	TGTGCCAGCAGCTTAGCCTCCGAGACGGGCTTAGAGGGGGGCTACACCTTC
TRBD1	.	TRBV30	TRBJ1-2	CAWSVLGRGRYYGYTF	TGTGCCTGGAGTGTACTGGGTAGGGGGCGTTACTATGGCTACACCTTC
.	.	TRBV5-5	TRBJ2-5	CASSLESQPETQYF	TGTGCCAGCAGCTTGGAATCCCAGCCAGAGACCCAGTACTTC
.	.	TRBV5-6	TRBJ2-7	CASSFNRETYEQYF	TGTGCCAGCAGCTTCAATCGGGAAACGTACGAGCAGTACTTC